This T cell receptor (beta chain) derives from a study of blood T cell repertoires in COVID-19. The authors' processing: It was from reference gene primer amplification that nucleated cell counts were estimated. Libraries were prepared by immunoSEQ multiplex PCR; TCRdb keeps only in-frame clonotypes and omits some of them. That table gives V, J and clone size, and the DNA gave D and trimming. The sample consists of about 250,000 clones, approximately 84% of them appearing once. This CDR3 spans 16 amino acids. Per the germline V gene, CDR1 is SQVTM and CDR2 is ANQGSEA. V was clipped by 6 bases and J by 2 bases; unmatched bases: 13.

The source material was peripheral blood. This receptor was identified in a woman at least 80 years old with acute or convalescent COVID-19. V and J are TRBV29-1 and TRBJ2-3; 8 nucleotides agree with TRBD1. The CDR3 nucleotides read TGCAGCGTGCGAAAACAATGGACAGGGCCCACAGATACGCAGTATTTT. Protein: CSVRKQWTGPTDTQYF.